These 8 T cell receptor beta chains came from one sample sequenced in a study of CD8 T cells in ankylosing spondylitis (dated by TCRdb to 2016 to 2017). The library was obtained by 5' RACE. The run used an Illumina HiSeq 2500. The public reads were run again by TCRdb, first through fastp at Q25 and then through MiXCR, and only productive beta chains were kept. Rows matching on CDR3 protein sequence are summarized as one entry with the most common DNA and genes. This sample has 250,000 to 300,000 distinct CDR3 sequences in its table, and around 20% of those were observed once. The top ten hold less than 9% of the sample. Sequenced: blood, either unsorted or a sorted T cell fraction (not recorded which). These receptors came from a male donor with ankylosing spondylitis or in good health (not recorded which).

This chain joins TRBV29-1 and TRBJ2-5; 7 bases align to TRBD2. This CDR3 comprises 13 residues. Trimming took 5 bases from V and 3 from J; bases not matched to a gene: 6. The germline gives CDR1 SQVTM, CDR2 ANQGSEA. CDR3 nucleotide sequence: TGCAGCGTTCCCCCGGGAGGAGAAGAGACCCAGTACTTC. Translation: CSVPPGGEETQYF.

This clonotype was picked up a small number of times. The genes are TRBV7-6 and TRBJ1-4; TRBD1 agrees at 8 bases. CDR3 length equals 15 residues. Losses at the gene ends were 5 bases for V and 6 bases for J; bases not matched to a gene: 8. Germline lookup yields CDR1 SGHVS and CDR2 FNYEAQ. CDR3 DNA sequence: TGTGCCAGCAGCCCCCGGACAGGGAAGTATGAAAAACTGTTTTTT. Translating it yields CASSPRTGKYEKLFF.

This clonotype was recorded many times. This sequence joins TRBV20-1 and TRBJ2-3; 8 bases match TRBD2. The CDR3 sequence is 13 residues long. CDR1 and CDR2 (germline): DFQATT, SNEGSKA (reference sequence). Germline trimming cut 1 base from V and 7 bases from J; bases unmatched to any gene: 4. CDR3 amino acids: CSARAGGPNTQYF. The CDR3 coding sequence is TGCAGTGCTAGAGCGGGAGGGCCGAATACGCAGTATTTT.

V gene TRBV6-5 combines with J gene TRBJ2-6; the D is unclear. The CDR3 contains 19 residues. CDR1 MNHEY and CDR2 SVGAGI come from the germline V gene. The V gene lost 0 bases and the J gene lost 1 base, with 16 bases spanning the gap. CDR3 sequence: CASSYSFLLKGSGANVLTF. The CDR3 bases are TGTGCCAGCAGTTACTCGTTTCTTCTTAAGGGATCTGGGGCCAACGTCCTGACTTTC.

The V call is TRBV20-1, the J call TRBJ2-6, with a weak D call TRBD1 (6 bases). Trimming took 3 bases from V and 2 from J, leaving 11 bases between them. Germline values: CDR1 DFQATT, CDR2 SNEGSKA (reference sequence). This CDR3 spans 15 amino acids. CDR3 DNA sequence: TGCAGTGCTAGTCAAACAGGGACTGGGGCCAACGTCCTGACTTTC. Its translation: CSASQTGTGANVLTF.

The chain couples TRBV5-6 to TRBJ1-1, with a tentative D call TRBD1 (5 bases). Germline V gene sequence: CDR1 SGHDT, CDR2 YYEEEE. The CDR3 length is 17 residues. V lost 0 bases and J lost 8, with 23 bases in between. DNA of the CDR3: TGTGCCAGCAGCTTGGTGCCGCGTGGTGGGGTGCAGGGAGAAGCTTTCTTT. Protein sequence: CASSLVPRGGVQGEAFF. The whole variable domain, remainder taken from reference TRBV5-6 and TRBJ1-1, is DAGVTQSPTHLIKTRGQQVTLRCSPKSGHDTVSWYQQALGQGPQFIFQYYEEEERQRGNFPDRFSGHQFPNYSSELNVNALLLGDSALYLCASSLVPRGGVQGEAFFGQGTRLTVV.

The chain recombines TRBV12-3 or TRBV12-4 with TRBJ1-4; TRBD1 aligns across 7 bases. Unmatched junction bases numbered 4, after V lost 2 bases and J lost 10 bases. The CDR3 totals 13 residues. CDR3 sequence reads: CASSLNRGGKLFF. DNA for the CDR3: TGTGCCAGCAGTTTAAACAGGGGAGGAAAACTGTTTTTT.

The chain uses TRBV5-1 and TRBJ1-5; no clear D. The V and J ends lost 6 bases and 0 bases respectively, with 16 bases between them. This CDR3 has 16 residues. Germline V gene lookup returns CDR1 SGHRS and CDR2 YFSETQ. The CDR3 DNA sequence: TGCGCCAGCACCACCAGACCAGACTATAGCAATCAGCCCCAGCATTTT. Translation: CASTTRPDYSNQPQHF.